These 26 T cell receptor beta chains originate from one sample sequenced in a study of pediatric ulcerative colitis (dated by TCRdb to 2018 to 2020). Receptor amplification or capture employed the immunoSEQ multiplex PCR assay. In TCRdb, the immuneACCESS table is reduced to in-frame sequences with V and J assigned. These tables do not hold every clone; where another copy was compared, an unresolved V gene accounts for under half, and the others remain unexplained. This sample lists about 32,000 clones; 82% were detected once. 3.5% to 5% of the sample goes to the ten largest clones. What was sequenced was blood. The receptors shown here come from a boy under 18 with severe ulcerative colitis.

V gene TRBV9 combines with J gene TRBJ2-7, with 8 bases that match TRBD2. CDR1 and CDR2 (germline): SGDLS, YYNGEE. The CDR3 consists of 14 residues. V was pared by 2 bases and J by 2 bases, with 3 bases of the junction left unmatched. CDR3 in amino acids: CASSVGLGPYEQYF. CDR3 nucleotide sequence: TGTGCCAGCAGCGTGGGACTAGGGCCCTACGAGCAGTACTTC.

The rearrangement links TRBV6-4 to TRBJ1-2; no definite D call. The ends were cut back, 10 bases at V and 5 bases at J, with 23 bases in the middle. Germline CDR1 reads MRHNA; CDR2 reads SNTAGT. The CDR3 extends over 15 amino acids. CDR3 protein: CAKTASALNQYGYTF. DNA of the CDR3: TGTGCCAAGACCGCATCGGCCCTAAACCAATATGGCTACACCTTC.

The J gene is TRBJ2-5, the V gene TRBV14; TRBD1 might be the D (6 bases). The CDR3 extends over 15 amino acids. In germline, CDR1 is SGHDN, CDR2 FVKESK. The germline V and J ends were trimmed by 1 base and 5 bases, with 14 bases remaining between them. CDR3 nucleotide sequence: TGTGCCAGCAGCCAAGTCGGACAGAAGTTGGAGACCCAGTACTTC. Translating gives CASSQVGQKLETQYF.

This clone was seen a single time. The chain employs TRBV5-1 and TRBJ2-5; no definite D call. The germline CDR1 and CDR2 sequences are SGHRS and YFSETQ. The CDR3 has 16 residues. The V and J ends lost 0 bases and 7 bases respectively, with 19 bases between them. CDR3 loop: CASSLATGGPIGTQYF. The CDR3 DNA is TGCGCCAGCAGCTTGGCGACGGGCGGTCCCATCGGGACCCAGTACTTC.

The chain joins TRBV6-5 to TRBJ2-1; D is ambiguous. The germline gives CDR1 MNHEY, CDR2 SVGAGI. The CDR3 has 11 residues. The V and J ends lost 2 bases and 7 bases respectively, with 3 bases between them. The CDR3 sequence: CASSYGNEQFF. The CDR3 nucleotides read TGTGCCAGCAGTTACGGGAATGAGCAGTTCTTC.

The J gene is TRBJ2-5, the V gene TRBV4-1, with D perhaps TRBD2 (6 bases). Trimming removed 4 bases at V and 0 bases at J, with 12 bases between. CDR1 and CDR2 (germline): MGHRA, YSYEKL. The CDR3 spans 15 residues. The CDR3 sequence: CASSRGLLYQETQYF. In DNA form, the CDR3 reads TGCGCCAGCAGCCGGGGACTCCTGTACCAAGAGACCCAGTACTTC.

This clone was detected only a few times. The V and J genes are TRBV7-8 and TRBJ1-6, with a weak D call TRBD1 (5 bases). CDR3 size: 13 residues. Germline assignment: CDR1 SGHVS and CDR2 FQNEAQ. Trimming took 5 bases from V and 10 from J, leaving 12 bases between them. In DNA, the CDR3 is TGTGCCAGCAGCCGGCGGAGGGACTCACCCCTCCACTTT. Its translation is CASSRRRDSPLHF.

The J gene is TRBJ1-2, the V gene TRBV10-3; 10 bases align to TRBD1. The J segment lost 8 bases and the V segment lost 3 bases, leaving 9 bases of the junction unmatched. Germline assignment: CDR1 ENHRY and CDR2 SYGVKD. The length of the CDR3 is 15 residues. CDR3 bases: TGTGCCATCAGTGAAAAGTTTGGACAGGGGGTAGGCTACACCTTC. Translation gives CAISEKFGQGVGYTF.

This chain connects TRBV7-9 to TRBJ2-7, with TRBD2 identical over 9 bases. The CDR3 is 16 amino acids. CDR1 SEHNR and CDR2 FQNEAQ come from the germline V gene (reference sequence). The ends lost 4 bases at V and 2 bases at J; junction bases unmatched: 9. The CDR3 DNA sequence: TGTGCCAGCAGCTCCCCCCTGGCGGGGGGGACCTACGAGCAGTACTTC. It is translated as CASSSPLAGGTYEQYF.

V gene TRBV19 combines with J gene TRBJ2-1, with 9 nucleotides matching TRBD1. This CDR3 has 15 amino acids. Germline CDR1 LNHDA, CDR2 SQIVND (reference sequence). Trimming cost V 5 bases and J 6 bases; bases outside gene matches: 8. Here the CDR3 reads CASSLGQGILNEQFF. CDR3 DNA sequence: TGTGCCAGTAGTCTGGGACAGGGAATCCTCAATGAGCAGTTCTTC.

This sequence joins TRBV2 and TRBJ2-2; TRBD2 matches 8 bases. V lost 11 bases, J lost 0 bases, and 14 bases stayed unmatched. Germline V gives CDR1 SNHLY, CDR2 FYNNEI. The CDR3 spans 17 residues. The CDR3 reads CAGGLDNPNTNTGELFF. The CDR3 DNA is TGTGCCGGGGGACTAGACAACCCTAATACGAACACCGGGGAGCTGTTTTTT.

This clone was detected only a few times. This chain links TRBV28 with TRBJ1-1; no firm D call. Trimming removed 4 bases at V and 14 bases at J, with 14 bases between. Germline CDR1 MDHEN, CDR2 SYDVKM. This CDR3 is 11 amino acids long. The CDR3 is CASSWEGFGFF. In nucleotides, the CDR3 is TGTGCCAGCAGTTGGGAAGGGTTCGGCTTCTTT.

The chain links TRBV6-5 to TRBJ2-3, with D maybe TRBD2 (6 bases). The CDR3 spans 14 residues. In germline, CDR1 is MNHEY, CDR2 SVGAGI. V dropped 5 bases and J dropped 3 bases, with 12 bases sitting between them. The CDR3 sequence: CASSTGSGTDTQYF. The CDR3 DNA follows: TGTGCCAGCAGTACCGGTAGCGGTACAGATACGCAGTATTTT.

CDR3 residues: CASSTLAGAEAFF. In DNA, the CDR3 is TGTGCCAGCAGCACATTGGCGGGAGCTGAAGCTTTCTTT. The rearrangement uses TRBV7-3 and TRBJ1-1, with no clear D. CDR1 is SGHTA, CDR2 FQGTGA, per germline. Trimming removed 5 bases at V and 6 bases at J, with 13 bases between. This CDR3 has 13 residues. Full variable domain (missing parts from reference TRBV7-3 and TRBJ1-1): GAGVSQTPSNKVTEKGKYVELRCDPISGHTALYWYRQSLGQGPEFLIYFQGTGAADDSGLPNDRFFAVRPEGSVSTLKIQRTERGDSAVYLCASSTLAGAEAFFGQGTRLTVV.

This chain joins TRBV7-9 and TRBJ1-2, with no clear D. V lost 1 base and J lost 4, with 16 bases in between. Germline CDR1 is SEHNR and CDR2 is FQNEAQ (reference sequence). This CDR3 contains 16 residues. CDR3 protein: CASSLVGGVETYGYTF. CDR3 coding DNA: TGTGCCAGCAGCTTAGTCGGTGGGGTCGAGACCTATGGCTACACCTTC.

The V gene is TRBV7-9, the J gene TRBJ2-2; possibly TRBD1 or TRBD2 for D (6 bases each). V dropped 3 bases and J dropped 1 base, with 9 bases sitting between them. Per germline, CDR1 SEHNR and CDR2 FQNEAQ (reference sequence). The CDR3 is 15 amino acids. The CDR3 loop reads CASSFGGRNTGELFF. The CDR3 coding sequence is TGTGCCAGCAGCTTCGGGGGCAGGAACACCGGGGAGCTGTTTTTT. Drawing the rest from reference TRBV7-9 and TRBJ2-2, the complete variable domain is DTGVSQNPRHKITKRGQNVTFRCDPISEHNRLYWYRQTLGQGPEFLTYFQNEAQLEKSRLLSDRFSAERPKGSFSTLEIQRTEQGDSAMYLCASSFGGRNTGELFFGEGSRLTVL.

The CDR3 is CASGIYSGLYSNQPQHF. The CDR3 bases are TGTGCTAGTGGGATCTATTCGGGACTTTATAGCAATCAGCCCCAGCATTTT. The V gene is TRBV12-5, the J gene TRBJ1-5; maybe TRBD1 (5 bases). The CDR3 has 17 amino acids. V was shortened by 6 bases and J by 0 bases, with 18 bases between the two germline ends. The germline V gene encodes CDR1 LGHNT and CDR2 FRNRAP.

The V call is TRBV19, the J call TRBJ2-7; 8 bases match TRBD1. The CDR3 totals 15 residues. From germline, CDR1 is LNHDA and CDR2 SQIVND (reference sequence). Germline trimming cut 4 bases from V and 6 bases from J; bases unmatched to any gene: 11. The CDR3 loop reads CASSTRGQGAGEQYF. CDR3 DNA sequence: TGTGCCAGTAGTACACGTGGGCAGGGGGCGGGCGAGCAGTACTTC.

This clone was detected only a few times. The chain has TRBV7-2 and TRBJ1-5; D is possibly TRBD1 (6 bases). V was shortened by 5 bases and J by 5 bases, with 19 bases between the two germline ends. Germline V lookup: CDR1 SGHTA, CDR2 FQGNSA. The CDR3 length is 16 residues. Here the CDR3 DNA reads TGTGCCAGCAGCAAAAGCGAAACAGGGTTGCATCAGCCCCAGCATTTT. Its protein product is CASSKSETGLHQPQHF.

V gene TRBV6-5 combines with J gene TRBJ2-5; D is perhaps TRBD2 (5 bases). V lost 0 bases and J lost 5, with 10 bases in between. The germline V gene has CDR1 MNHEY and CDR2 SVGAGI. The CDR3 extends over 14 amino acids. CDR3 loop: CASSYSKGGETQYF. In DNA form, the CDR3 reads TGTGCCAGCAGTTACTCGAAGGGCGGGGAGACCCAGTACTTC.

This clone has a single count. The chain joins TRBV15 to TRBJ1-1, with D hard to call. Germline V CDR1 and CDR2: LNHNV, YYDKDF (reference sequence). This CDR3 is built from 12 residues. The V gene lost 3 bases and the J gene lost 4 bases, with 6 bases spanning the gap. The CDR3 here is CATSSFPTEAFF. The CDR3 region has the DNA TGTGCCACCAGCAGCTTTCCCACTGAAGCTTTCTTT.

This clone was recorded once. The CDR3, as DNA: TGTGCCAGCAGCCGAGGGAATTTGAACACTGAAGCTTTCTTT. Amino acids: CASSRGNLNTEAFF. The rearrangement joins TRBV5-8 to TRBJ1-1; D is unresolved. Trimming pared 4 bases from V and 0 bases from J, leaving 10 bases between. Germline-derived CDR1 and CDR2 are SGHTS and YDEGEE. The CDR3 loop spans 14 amino acids.

V gene TRBV30 combines with J gene TRBJ1-1; 10 bases align to TRBD1. Germline CDR1 GTSNPN, CDR2 SVGIG (reference sequence). Unmatched junction bases numbered 4, after V lost 4 bases and J lost 5 bases. The CDR3 has 13 amino acids. CDR3 nucleotides: TGTGCCTGGACTCGGACAGGGGGAACTGAAGCTTTCTTT. Translating gives CAWTRTGGTEAFF.

V gene TRBV2 combines with J gene TRBJ1-2, with 8 positions matching TRBD1. Per germline, CDR1 SNHLY and CDR2 FYNNEI. CDR3 size: 15 residues. Unmatched junction bases numbered 14, after V lost 7 bases and J lost 7 bases. As DNA, the CDR3 is TGTGCCAGCAACAACAGGGGGATCTCCCTTTTTGGCTACACCTTC. Translating it yields CASNNRGISLFGYTF.

A few counts support this clone. The chain links TRBV6-6 to TRBJ1-1; D is uncertain. The CDR3 length is 16 residues. Per the germline V gene, CDR1 is MNHNY and CDR2 is SVGAGI (reference sequence). V lost 2 bases and J lost 4, with 17 bases in between. In DNA form, the CDR3 reads TGTGCCAGCAGTTACGCGTATTCCGTGAGAGTCACTGAAGCTTTCTTT. Protein: CASSYAYSVRVTEAFF.

CDR3 nucleotides: TGTGCCAGCAGCCTCGGAGCTTCAGGCGACTACGAGCAGTACTTC. Its protein is CASSLGASGDYEQYF. The chain links TRBV14 to TRBJ2-7; D call uncertain. This CDR3 contains 15 residues. Germline V gene sequence: CDR1 SGHDN, CDR2 FVKESK. V lost 4 bases to trimming and J lost 3 bases, with 16 bases between them.